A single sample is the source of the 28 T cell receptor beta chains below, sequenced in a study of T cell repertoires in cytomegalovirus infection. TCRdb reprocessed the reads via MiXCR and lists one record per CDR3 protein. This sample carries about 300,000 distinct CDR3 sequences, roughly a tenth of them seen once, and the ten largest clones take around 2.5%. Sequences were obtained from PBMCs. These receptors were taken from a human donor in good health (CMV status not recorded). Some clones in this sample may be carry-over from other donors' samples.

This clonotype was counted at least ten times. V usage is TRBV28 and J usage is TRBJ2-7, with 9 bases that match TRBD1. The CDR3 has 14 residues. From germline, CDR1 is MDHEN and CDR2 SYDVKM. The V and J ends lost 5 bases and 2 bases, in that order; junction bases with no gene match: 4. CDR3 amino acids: CASSPGQGTYEQYV. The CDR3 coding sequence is TGTGCCAGCAGTCCGGGACAGGGTACCTACGAGCAGTACGTC.

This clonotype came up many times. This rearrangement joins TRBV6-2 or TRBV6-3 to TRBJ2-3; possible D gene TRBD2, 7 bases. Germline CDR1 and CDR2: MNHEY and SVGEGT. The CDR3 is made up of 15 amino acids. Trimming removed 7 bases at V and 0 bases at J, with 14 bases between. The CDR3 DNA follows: TGTGCCAGCACCAAGGGGGGGCCGAGCACAGATACGCAGTATTTT. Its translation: CASTKGGPSTDTQYF.

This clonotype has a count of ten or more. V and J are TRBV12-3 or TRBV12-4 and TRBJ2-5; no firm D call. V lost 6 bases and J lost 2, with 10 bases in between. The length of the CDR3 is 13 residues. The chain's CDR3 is CASSLNFQETQYF. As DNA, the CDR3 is TGTGCCAGCAGCCTGAATTTTCAAGAGACCCAGTACTTC.

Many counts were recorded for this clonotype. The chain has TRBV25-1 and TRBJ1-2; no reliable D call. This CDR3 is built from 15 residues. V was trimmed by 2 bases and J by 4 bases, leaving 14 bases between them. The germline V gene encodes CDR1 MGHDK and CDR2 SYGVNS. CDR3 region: CASSETGIGIYGYTF. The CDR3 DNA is TGTGCCAGCAGTGAAACGGGGATTGGAATCTATGGCTACACCTTC.

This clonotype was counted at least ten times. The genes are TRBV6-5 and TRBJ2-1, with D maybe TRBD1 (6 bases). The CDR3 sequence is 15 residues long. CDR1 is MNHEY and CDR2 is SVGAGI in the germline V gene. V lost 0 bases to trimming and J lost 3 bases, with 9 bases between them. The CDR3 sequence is CASSYSSRGYNEQFF. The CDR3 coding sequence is TGTGCCAGCAGTTACTCGTCCAGGGGCTACAATGAGCAGTTCTTC.

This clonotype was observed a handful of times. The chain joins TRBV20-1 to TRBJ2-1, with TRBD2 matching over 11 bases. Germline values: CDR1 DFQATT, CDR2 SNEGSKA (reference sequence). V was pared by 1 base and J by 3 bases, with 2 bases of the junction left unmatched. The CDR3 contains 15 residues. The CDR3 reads CSARVAGGLYNEQFF. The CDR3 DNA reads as TGCAGTGCTAGAGTAGCGGGGGGGCTCTACAATGAGCAGTTCTTC.

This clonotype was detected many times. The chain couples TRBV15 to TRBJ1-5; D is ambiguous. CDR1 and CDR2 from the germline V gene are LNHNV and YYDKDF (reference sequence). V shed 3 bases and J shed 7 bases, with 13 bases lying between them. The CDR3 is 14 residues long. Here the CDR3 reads CATSSLQAGQPQHF. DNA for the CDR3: TGTGCCACCAGCAGTCTTCAGGCGGGGCAGCCCCAGCATTTT.

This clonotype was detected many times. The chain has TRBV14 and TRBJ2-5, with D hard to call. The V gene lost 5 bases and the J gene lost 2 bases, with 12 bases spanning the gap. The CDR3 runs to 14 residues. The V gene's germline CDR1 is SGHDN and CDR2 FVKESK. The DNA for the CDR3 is TGTGCCAGCAGCGAAATGGAACAGCAAGAGACCCAGTACTTC. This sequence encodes CASSEMEQQETQYF.

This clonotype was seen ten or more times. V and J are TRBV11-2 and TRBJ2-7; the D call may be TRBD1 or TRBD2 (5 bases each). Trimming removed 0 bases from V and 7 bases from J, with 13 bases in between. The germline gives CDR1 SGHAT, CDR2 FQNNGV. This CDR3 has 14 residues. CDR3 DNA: TGTGCCAGCAGCTTAGATCCCTGGGGGTTTGAGCAGTACTTC. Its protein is CASSLDPWGFEQYF.

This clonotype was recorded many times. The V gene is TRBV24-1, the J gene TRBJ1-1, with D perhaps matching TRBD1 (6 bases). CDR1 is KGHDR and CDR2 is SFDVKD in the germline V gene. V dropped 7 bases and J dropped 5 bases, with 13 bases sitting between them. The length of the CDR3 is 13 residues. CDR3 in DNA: TGTGCCACCAGACTATCAGGGGAAACTGAAGCTTTCTTT. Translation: CATRLSGETEAFF.

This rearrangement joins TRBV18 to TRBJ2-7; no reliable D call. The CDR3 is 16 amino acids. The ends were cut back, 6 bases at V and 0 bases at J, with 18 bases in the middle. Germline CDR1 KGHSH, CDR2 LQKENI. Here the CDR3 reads CASSSIGQLRSYEQYF. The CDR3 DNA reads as TGTGCCAGCTCGTCGATCGGGCAGCTCCGCTCCTACGAGCAGTACTTC.

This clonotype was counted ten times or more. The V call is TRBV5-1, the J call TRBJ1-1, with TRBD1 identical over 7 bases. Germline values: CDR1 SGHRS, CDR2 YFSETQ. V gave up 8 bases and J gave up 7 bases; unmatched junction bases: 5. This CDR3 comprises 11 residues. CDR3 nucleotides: TGCGCCAGTACAGGGGACTTTGAAGCTTTCTTT. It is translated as CASTGDFEAFF. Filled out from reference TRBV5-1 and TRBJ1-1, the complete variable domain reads KAGVTQTPRYLIKTRGQQVTLSCSPISGHRSVSWYQQTPGQGLQFLFEYFSETQRNKGNFPGRFSGRQFSNSRSEMNVSTLELGDSALYLCASTGDFEAFFGQGTRLTVV.

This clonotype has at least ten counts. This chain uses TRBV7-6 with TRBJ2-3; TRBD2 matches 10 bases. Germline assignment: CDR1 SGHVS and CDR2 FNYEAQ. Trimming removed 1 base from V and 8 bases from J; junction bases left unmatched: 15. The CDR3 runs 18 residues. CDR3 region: CASSLEVASGGLEGTQYF. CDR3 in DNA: TGTGCCAGCAGCTTAGAGGTGGCTAGCGGGGGCCTAGAGGGTACGCAGTATTTT.

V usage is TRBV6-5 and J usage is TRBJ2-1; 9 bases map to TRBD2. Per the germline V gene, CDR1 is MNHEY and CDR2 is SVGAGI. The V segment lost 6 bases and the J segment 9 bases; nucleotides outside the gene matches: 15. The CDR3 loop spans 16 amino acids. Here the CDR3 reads CASSPWRGGDRSEQFF. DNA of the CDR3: TGTGCCAGCAGCCCCTGGCGGGGGGGCGATCGGAGTGAGCAGTTCTTC.

This chain's CDR3 is CASTPDGDPTGELFF. The CDR3 region has the DNA TGTGCCAGCACGCCAGATGGGGATCCCACCGGGGAGCTGTTTTTT. The chain recombines TRBV12-3 or TRBV12-4 with TRBJ2-2, with D unclear. The CDR3 contains 15 residues. V dropped 7 bases and J dropped 4 bases, with 16 bases sitting between them.

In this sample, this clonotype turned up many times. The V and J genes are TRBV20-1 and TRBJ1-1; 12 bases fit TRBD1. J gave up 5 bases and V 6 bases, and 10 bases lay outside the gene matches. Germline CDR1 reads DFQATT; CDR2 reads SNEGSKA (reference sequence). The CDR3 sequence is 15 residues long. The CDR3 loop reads CSATGTGGQKTEAFF. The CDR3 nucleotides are TGCAGTGCAACCGGGACAGGGGGCCAGAAGACTGAAGCTTTCTTT.

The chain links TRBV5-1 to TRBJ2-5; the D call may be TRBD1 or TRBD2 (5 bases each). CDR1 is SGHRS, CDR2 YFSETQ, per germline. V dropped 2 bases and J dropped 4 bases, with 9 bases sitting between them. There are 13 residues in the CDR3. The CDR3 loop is CASSFGTSETQYF. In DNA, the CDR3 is TGCGCCAGCAGCTTCGGGACGTCAGAGACCCAGTACTTC. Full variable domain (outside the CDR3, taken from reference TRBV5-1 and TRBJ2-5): KAGVTQTPRYLIKTRGQQVTLSCSPISGHRSVSWYQQTPGQGLQFLFEYFSETQRNKGNFPGRFSGRQFSNSRSEMNVSTLELGDSALYLCASSFGTSETQYFGPGTRLLVL.

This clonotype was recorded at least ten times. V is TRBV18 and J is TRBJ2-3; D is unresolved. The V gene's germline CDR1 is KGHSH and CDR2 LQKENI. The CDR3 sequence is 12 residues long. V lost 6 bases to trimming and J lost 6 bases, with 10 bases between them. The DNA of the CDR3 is TGTGCCAGCTCTTCCGCTCGGGATACGCAGTATTTT. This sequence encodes CASSSARDTQYF.

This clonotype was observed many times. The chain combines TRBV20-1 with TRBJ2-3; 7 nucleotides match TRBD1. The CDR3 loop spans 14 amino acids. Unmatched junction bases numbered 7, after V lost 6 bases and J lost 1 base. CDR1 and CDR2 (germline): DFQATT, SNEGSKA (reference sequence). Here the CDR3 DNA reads TGCAGTGCCTCCTTGGGGACAGGCACAGATACGCAGTATTTT. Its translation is CSASLGTGTDTQYF.

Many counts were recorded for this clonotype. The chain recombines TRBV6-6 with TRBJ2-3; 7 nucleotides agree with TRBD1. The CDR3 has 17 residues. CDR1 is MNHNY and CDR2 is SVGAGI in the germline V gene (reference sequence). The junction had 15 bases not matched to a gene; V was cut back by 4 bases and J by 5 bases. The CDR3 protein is CASSSRGREVRGDTQYF. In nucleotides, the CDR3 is TGTGCCAGCAGTTCGAGGGGGCGCGAGGTCCGGGGAGATACGCAGTATTTT.

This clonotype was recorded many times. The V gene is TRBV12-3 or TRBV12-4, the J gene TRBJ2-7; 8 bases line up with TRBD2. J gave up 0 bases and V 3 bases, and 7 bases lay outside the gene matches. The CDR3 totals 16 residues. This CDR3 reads CASSLTLTSGSYEQYF. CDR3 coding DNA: TGTGCCAGCAGTTTGACCCTCACTAGCGGCTCCTACGAGCAGTACTTC.

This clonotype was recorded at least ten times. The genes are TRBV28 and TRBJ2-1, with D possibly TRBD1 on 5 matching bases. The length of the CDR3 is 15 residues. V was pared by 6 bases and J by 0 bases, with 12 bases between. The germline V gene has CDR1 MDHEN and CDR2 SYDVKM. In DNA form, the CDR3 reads TGTGCCAGCAGGATGGACACCAGCTCCTACAATGAGCAGTTCTTC. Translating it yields CASRMDTSSYNEQFF.

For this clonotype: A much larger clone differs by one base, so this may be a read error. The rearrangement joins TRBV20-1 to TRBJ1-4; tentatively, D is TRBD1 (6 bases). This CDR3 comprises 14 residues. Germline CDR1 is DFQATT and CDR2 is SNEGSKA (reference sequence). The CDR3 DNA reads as TGCAGTGCTAGAGACCGACAGGTTAATGAAGAACTGTTTTTT. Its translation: CSARDRQVNEELFF.

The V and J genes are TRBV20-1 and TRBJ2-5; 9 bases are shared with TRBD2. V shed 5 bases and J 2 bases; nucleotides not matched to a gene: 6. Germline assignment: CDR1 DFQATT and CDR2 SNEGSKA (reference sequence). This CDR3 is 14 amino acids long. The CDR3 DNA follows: TGCAGTGCTCCTCTAGCGGGGAGACAAGAGACCCAGTACTTC. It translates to CSAPLAGRQETQYF.

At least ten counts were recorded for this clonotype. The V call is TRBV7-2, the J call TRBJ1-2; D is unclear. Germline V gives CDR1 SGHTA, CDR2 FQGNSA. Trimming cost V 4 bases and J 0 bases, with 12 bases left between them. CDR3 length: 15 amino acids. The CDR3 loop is CASSSYTYPNYGYTF. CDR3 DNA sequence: TGTGCCAGCAGCTCCTACACGTATCCTAACTATGGCTACACCTTC.

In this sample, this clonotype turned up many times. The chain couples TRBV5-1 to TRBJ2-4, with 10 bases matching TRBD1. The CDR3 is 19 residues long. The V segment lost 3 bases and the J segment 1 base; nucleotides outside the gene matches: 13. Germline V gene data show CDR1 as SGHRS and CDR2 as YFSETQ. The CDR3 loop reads CASSSTGTGAMVAKNIQYF. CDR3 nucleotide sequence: TGCGCCAGCAGCTCCACCGGGACAGGGGCAATGGTGGCCAAAAACATTCAGTACTTC.

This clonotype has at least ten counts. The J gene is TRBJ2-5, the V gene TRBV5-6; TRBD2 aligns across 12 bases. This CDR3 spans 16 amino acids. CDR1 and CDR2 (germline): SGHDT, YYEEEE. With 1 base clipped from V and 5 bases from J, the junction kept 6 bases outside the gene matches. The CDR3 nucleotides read TGTGCCAGCAGCTTGAGGACTAGCGGGGTCGGGGAGACCCAGTACTTC. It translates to CASSLRTSGVGETQYF.

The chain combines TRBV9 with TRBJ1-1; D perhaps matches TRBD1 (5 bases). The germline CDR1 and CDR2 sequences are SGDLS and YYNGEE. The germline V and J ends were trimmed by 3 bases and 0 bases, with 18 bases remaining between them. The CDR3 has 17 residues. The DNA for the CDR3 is TGTGCCAGCAGCGCCTACCGGACACAAACAATGAACACTGAAGCTTTCTTT. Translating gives CASSAYRTQTMNTEAFF.